This record concerns one T cell receptor (beta chain) sequence. The antigen is unknown. CD45RO-CCR7+CD27+CD95- characterized naive CD8+ T cells. This specimen comes from a study of CXCR3-negative and CXCR3-positive naive CD8 T cells. Study results and caveats: Naive CXCR3-negative and CXCR3-positive cells had similar TRBV-TRBJ usage; memory differed. Cryopreservation partially lowered CXCR3 expression, so most assays used fresh PBMCs. Comparison of naive cells showed more hydrophobic TRB CDR3s in CXCR3-positive than in CXCR3-negative naive cells. TRB CDR3 properties indicated TCR strength, while surface CD5 was similar across naive subsets.

Carrying UMI labels, the TRB cDNA libraries were prepared through 5' RACE. TCRdb processed the 5' RACE reads again and assigns one entry to each CDR3 protein, with no DNA. The table for this sample gives tens of thousands of distinct CDR3 sequences. Germline V gene sequence: CDR1 DFQATT, CDR2 SNEGSKA (reference sequence). The CDR3 extends over 14 amino acids. The clonotype originates from a human donor in good health. Some clones in this sample may be carry-over from other donors' samples. The chain is built from TRBV20-1 and TRBJ2-1; TCRdb proposes TRBD2, but this gene call is untestable without DNA. Sequences were obtained from naive CXCR3+ CD8+ T cells from blood. Subset noted: CD45RO-CCR7+CD27+CD95- naive CD8+ T cells expressing CXCR3 (TNR3+). The CDR3 loop reads CSARPPLENNEQFF.